This T cell receptor beta chain derives from a study of blood T cells in healthy people across ages. Study-wide results and limits: A roughly linear age-dependent decrease characterized TCR beta diversity per million T cells.

Ten or more counts support this clonotype. Its antigen is still unknown. A second PCR of 7 to 11 cycles used a sample-barcoded 5' primer and a J-beta primer mix. TCRdb passed the 5' RACE reads through MiXCR, listing each CDR3 protein once. The sample has under 750,000 distinct CDR3 sequences, around half seen once. The CDR3 has 14 amino acids. J was trimmed by 3 bases and V by 8 bases; bases with no gene match: 10. Per germline, CDR1 DFQATT and CDR2 SNEGSKA (reference sequence). The sequenced material came from blood. The sequence came from a man at least 80 years old in good health. The chain carries TRBV20-1 and TRBJ2-3; 8 nucleotides match TRBD2. The CDR3 DNA sequence: TGCAGTTTTAGCGGGGCCGATCGGACAGATACGCAGTATTTT. It codes for CSFSGADRTDTQYF.